This T cell receptor beta chain was sequenced in a study of blood T cell repertoires in COVID-19. About the research overall: Acute and convalescent COVID-19 specimens originated in the United States, Italy and Spain. From T cells, B-cell-depleted T cells, or PBMCs came the material, which was cDNA or gDNA.

J was trimmed by 8 bases and V by 1 base; bases with no gene match: 11. This CDR3 comprises 17 residues. Germline V gene sequence: CDR1 SGHAT, CDR2 FQNNGV. Original processing notes: Estimation of nucleated cell counts relied on the amplification of reference gene primers. The table came from immunoSEQ multiplex PCR; TCRdb's copy has only in-frame clones and leaves some out. The V and J calls and clone size were taken over from that table, and D and trimming were inferred from the DNA. The sample has some 210,000 clones, 89% seen once. The sequenced sample was peripheral blood. The rearrangement joins TRBV11-2 to TRBJ1-6, with TRBD1 matching 7 bases. This TCR was sampled from a woman in her thirties or forties with acute or convalescent COVID-19. The CDR3 spells CASSLVPAGGTDSPLHF. CDR3 nucleotide sequence: TGTGCCAGCAGCTTAGTCCCGGCAGGGGGGACGGATTCACCCCTCCACTTT.